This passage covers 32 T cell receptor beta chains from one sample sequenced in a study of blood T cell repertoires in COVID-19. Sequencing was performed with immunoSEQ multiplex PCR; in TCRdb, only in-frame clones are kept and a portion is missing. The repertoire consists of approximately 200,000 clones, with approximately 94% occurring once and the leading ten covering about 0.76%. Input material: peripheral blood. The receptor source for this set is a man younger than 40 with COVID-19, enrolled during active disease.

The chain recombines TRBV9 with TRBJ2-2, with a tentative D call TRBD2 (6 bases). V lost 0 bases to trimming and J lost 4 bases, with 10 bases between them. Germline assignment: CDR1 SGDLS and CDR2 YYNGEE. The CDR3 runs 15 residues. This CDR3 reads CASSVAGLPTGELFF. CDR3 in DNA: TGTGCCAGCAGCGTAGCAGGACTACCCACCGGGGAGCTGTTTTTT.

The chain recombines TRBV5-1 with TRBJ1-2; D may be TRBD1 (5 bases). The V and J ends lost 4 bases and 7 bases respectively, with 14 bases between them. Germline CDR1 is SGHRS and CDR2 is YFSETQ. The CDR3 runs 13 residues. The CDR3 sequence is CASSLNPGSGYTF. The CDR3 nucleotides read TGCGCCAGCAGCCTTAATCCAGGGTCTGGCTACACCTTC.

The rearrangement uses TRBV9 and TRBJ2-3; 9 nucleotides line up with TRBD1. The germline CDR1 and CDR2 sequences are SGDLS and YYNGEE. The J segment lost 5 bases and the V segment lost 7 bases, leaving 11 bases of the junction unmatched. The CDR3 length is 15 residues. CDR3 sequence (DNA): TGTGCCAGCGAAGCCACAGGGGGCGCTGGAGATACGCAGTATTTT. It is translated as CASEATGGAGDTQYF.

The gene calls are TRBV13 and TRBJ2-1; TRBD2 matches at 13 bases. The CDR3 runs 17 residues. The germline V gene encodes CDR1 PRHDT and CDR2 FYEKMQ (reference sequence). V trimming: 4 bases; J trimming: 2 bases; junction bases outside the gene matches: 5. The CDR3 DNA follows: TGTGCCAGCAGCTCCTGGGGACTAGCGGGGACCTACAATGAGCAGTTCTTC. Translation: CASSSWGLAGTYNEQFF.

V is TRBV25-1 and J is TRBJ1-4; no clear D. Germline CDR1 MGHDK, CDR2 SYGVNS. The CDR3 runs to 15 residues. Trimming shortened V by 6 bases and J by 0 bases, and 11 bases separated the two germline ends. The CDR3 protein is CASRTPQTTNEKLFF. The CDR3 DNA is TGTGCCAGCAGGACCCCACAGACAACTAATGAAAAACTGTTTTTT. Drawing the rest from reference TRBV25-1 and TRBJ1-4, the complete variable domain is EADIYQTPRYLVIGTGKKITLECSQTMGHDKMYWYQQDPGMELHLIHYSYGVNSTEKGDLSSESTVSRIRTEHFPLTLESARPSHTSQYLCASRTPQTTNEKLFFGSGTQLSVL.

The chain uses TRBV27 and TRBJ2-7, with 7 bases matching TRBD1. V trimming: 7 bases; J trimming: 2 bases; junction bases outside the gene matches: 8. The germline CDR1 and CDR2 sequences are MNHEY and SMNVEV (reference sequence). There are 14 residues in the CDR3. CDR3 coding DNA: TGTGCCAGCAATACACAGGGGTCGACCTACGAGCAGTACTTC. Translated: CASNTQGSTYEQYF.

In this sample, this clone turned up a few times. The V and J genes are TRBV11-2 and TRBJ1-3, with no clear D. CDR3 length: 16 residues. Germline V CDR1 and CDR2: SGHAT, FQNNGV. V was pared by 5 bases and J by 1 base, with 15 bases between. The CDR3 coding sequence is TGTGCCAGCAGCAAACCAGGCAGCCTATCTGGAAACACCATATATTTT. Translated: CASSKPGSLSGNTIYF.

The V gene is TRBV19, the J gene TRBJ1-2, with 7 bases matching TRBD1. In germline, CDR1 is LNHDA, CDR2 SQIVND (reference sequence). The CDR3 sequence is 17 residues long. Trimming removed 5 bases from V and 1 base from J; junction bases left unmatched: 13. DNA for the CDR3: TGTGCCAGTAGTTGGGGAAGGACAGGTTGGGATAACTATGGCTACACCTTC. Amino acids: CASSWGRTGWDNYGYTF.

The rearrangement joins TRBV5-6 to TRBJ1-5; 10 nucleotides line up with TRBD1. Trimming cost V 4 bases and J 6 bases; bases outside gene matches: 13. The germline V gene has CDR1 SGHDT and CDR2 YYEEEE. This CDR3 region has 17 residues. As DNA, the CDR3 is TGTGCCAGCAGCCTTAGTCCCGGGACAGGGGCGGCTCAGCCCCAGCATTTT. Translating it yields CASSLSPGTGAAQPQHF.

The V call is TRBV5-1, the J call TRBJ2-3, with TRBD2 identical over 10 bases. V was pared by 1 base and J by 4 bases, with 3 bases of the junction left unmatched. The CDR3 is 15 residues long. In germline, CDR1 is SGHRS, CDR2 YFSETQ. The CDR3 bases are TGCGCCAGCAGCTTGCTAGCGGGGGCCCCAGATACGCAGTATTTT. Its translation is CASSLLAGAPDTQYF.

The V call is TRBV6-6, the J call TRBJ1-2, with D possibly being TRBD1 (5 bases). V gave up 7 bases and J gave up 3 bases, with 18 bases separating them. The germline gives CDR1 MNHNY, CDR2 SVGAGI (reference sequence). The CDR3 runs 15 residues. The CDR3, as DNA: TGTGCCAGCAAGTGGGGCAGGGCTAGTGACTATGGCTACACCTTC. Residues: CASKWGRASDYGYTF.

The CDR3 protein is CASSPLSSSPAGEQFF. The CDR3 DNA follows: TGTGCCAGCAGCCCTTTGTCCTCTTCTCCGGCAGGGGAGCAGTTCTTC. The chain employs TRBV6-2 or TRBV6-3 and TRBJ2-1; perhaps TRBD1 as D (5 bases). This CDR3 is 16 amino acids long. V was cut by 6 bases and J by 10 bases, with 25 bases left in between. CDR1 MNHEY and CDR2 SVGEGT come from the germline V gene.

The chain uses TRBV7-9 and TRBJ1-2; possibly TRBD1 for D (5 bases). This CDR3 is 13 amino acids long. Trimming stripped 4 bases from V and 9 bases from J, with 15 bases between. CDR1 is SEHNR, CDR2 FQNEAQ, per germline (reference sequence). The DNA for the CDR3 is TGTGCCAGCAGCTACCGGGACTCCCTTCGCTACACCTTC. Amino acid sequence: CASSYRDSLRYTF. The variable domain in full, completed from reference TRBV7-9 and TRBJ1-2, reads DTGVSQNPRHKITKRGQNVTFRCDPISEHNRLYWYRQTLGQGPEFLTYFQNEAQLEKSRLLSDRFSAERPKGSFSTLEIQRTEQGDSAMYLCASSYRDSLRYTFGSGTRLTVV.

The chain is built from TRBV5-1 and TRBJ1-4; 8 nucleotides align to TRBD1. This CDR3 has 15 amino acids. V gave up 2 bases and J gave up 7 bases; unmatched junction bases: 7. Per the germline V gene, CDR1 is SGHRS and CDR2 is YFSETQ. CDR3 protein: CASSLTGGRSEKLFF. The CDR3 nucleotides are TGCGCCAGCAGCTTAACAGGGGGTAGGAGTGAAAAACTGTTTTTT.

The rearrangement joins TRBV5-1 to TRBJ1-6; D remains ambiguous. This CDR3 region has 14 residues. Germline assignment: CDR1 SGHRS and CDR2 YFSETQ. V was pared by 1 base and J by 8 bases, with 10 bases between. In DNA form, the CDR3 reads TGCGCCAGCAGCTTGACAGTATTTGATTCACCCCTCCACTTT. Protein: CASSLTVFDSPLHF. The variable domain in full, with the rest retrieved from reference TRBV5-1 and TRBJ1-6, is KAGVTQTPRYLIKTRGQQVTLSCSPISGHRSVSWYQQTPGQGLQFLFEYFSETQRNKGNFPGRFSGRQFSNSRSEMNVSTLELGDSALYLCASSLTVFDSPLHFGNGTRLTVT.

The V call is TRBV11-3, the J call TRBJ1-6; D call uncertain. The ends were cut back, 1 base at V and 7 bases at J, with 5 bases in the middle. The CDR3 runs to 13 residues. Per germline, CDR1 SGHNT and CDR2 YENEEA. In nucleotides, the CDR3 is TGTGCCAGCAGCTTAGCCCGGAATTCACCCCTCCACTTT. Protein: CASSLARNSPLHF. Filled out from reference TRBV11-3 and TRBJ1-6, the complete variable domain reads EAGVVQSPRYKIIEKKQPVAFWCNPISGHNTLYWYLQNLGQGPELLIRYENEEAVDDSQLPKDRFSAERLKGVDSTLKIQPAELGDSAVYLCASSLARNSPLHFGNGTRLTVT.

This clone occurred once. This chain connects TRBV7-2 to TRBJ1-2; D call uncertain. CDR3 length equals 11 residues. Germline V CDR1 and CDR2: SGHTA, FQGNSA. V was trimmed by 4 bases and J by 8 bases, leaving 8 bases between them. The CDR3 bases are TGTGCCAGCAGCTCAAACGGGGGCTACACCTTC. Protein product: CASSSNGGYTF.

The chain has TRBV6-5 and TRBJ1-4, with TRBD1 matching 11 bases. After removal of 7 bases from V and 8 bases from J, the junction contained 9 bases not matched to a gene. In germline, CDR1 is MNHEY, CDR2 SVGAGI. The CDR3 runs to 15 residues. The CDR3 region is CASNAGTGGPEKLFF. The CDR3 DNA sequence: TGTGCCAGCAATGCCGGGACAGGGGGTCCGGAAAAACTGTTTTTT.

In DNA, the CDR3 is TGTGCCAGCAGGGAACAGGGCTACACTGAAGCTTTCTTT. It is translated as CASREQGYTEAFF. The V gene is TRBV7-9, the J gene TRBJ1-1; TRBD1 might be the D (6 bases). Between the trimmed V and J ends, which lost 6 bases and 3 bases, there was a span of 11 bases. The CDR3 is 13 amino acids. Looked up from germline, CDR1 is SEHNR and CDR2 is FQNEAQ (reference sequence).

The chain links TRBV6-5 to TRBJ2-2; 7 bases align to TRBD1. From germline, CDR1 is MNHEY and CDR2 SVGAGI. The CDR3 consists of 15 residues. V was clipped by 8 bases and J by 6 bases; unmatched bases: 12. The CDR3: CASGEDRLGAGELFF. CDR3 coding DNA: TGTGCCAGCGGCGAGGACAGGCTGGGCGCCGGGGAGCTGTTTTTT.

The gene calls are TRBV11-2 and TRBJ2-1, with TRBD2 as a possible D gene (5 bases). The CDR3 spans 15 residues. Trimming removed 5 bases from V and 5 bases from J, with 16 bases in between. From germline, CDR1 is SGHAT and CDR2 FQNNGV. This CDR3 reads CASSPNTGINNEQFF. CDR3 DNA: TGTGCCAGCAGCCCTAACACCGGGATTAACAATGAGCAGTTCTTC.

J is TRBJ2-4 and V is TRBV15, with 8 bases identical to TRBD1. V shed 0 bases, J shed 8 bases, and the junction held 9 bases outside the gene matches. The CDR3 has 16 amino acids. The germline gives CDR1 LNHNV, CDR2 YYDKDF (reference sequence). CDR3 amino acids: CATSREDRVGGDIQYF. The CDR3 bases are TGTGCCACCAGCAGAGAGGACAGGGTAGGAGGGGACATTCAGTACTTC.

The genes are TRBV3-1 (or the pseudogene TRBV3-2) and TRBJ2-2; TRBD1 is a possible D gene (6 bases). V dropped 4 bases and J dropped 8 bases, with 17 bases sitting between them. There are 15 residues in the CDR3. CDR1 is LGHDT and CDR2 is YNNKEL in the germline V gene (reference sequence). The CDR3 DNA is TGTGCCAGCAGCCTAACGCTACAGGGAATAGGGGAGCTGTTTTTT. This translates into CASSLTLQGIGELFF.

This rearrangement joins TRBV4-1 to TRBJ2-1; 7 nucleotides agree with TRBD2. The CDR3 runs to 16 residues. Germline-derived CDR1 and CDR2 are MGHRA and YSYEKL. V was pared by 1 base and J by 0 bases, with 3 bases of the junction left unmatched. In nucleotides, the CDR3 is TGCGCCAGCAGCCAAGCCGGGGGGAGCTCCTACAATGAGCAGTTCTTC. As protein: CASSQAGGSSYNEQFF.

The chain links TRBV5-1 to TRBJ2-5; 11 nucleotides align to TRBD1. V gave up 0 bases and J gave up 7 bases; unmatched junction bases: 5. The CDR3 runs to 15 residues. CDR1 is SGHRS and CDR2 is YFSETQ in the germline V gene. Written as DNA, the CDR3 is TGCGCCAGCAGCTTGGTGGACAGGGGGCAGGGGACCCAGTACTTC. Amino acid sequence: CASSLVDRGQGTQYF. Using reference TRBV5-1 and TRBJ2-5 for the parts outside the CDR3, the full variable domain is KAGVTQTPRYLIKTRGQQVTLSCSPISGHRSVSWYQQTPGQGLQFLFEYFSETQRNKGNFPGRFSGRQFSNSRSEMNVSTLELGDSALYLCASSLVDRGQGTQYFGPGTRLLVL.

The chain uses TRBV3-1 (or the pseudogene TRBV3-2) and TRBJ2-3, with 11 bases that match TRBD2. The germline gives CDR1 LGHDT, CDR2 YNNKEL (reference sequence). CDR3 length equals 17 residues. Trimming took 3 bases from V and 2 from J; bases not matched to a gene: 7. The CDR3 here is CASSQDLLAGATDTQYF. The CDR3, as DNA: TGTGCCAGCAGCCAGGACCTACTAGCGGGGGCCACAGATACGCAGTATTTT.

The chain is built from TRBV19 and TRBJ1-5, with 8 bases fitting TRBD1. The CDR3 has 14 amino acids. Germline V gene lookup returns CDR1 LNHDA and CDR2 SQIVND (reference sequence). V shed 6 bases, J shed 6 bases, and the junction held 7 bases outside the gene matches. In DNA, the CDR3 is TGTGCCAGTAGCGCTGACAGGGGAGGTCAGCCCCAGCATTTT. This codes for CASSADRGGQPQHF.

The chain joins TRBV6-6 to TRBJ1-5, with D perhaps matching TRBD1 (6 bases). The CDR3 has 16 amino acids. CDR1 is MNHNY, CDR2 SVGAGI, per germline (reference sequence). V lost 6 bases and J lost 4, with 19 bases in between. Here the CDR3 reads CASSPRFRDNNQPQHF. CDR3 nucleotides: TGTGCCAGCAGCCCCAGATTCCGGGACAATAATCAGCCCCAGCATTTT.

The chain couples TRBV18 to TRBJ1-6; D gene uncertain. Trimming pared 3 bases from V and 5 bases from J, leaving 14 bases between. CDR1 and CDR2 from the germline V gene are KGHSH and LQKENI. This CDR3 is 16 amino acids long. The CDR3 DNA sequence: TGTGCCAGCTCACCTAGCGCTCGGGGAAATAATTCACCCCTCCACTTT. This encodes CASSPSARGNNSPLHF.

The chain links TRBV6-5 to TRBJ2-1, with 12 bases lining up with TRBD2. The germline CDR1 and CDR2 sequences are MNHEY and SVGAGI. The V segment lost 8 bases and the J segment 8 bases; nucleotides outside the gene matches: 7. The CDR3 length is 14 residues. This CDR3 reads CASGLAGGPHEQFF. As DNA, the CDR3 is TGTGCCAGCGGTCTAGCGGGGGGGCCGCATGAGCAGTTCTTC.

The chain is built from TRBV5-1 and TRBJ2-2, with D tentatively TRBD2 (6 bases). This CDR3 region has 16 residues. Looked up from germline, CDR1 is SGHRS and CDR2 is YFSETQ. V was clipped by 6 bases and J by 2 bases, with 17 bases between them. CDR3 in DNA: TGCGCCAGCACCCGACGCCGGGACTCAAACACCGGGGAGCTGTTTTTT. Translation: CASTRRRDSNTGELFF.

For the CDR3, the DNA is TGTGCCAGCAGTATCAGGGGGCAGGGTTTCAGCAATCAGCCCCAGCATTTT. The encoded protein is CASSIRGQGFSNQPQHF. The V call is TRBV2, the J call TRBJ1-5; 8 nucleotides line up with TRBD1. V trimming: 5 bases; J trimming: 1 base; junction bases outside the gene matches: 10. The CDR3 is 17 residues long. From germline, CDR1 is SNHLY and CDR2 FYNNEI.